This TCR beta chain was profiled in a study of beta chain features in type 1 diabetes (dated by TCRdb to between 2017 and 2018). With regard to the full study: Mean age, gender distribution, total cell number and subset yield were not different between patients and healthy donors. Across all samples, some 99 million sorted cells were examined, and cell number per subset correlated strongly with RNA yield. The study compared TCRB repertoires of sorted circulating CD4+ T cell subsets between recently diagnosed type 1 diabetes patients and matched healthy donors. Regulatory and stem cell-like memory subsets were isolated from only 8 patients and roughly eight healthy donors, whereas naive and central memory subsets came from all 28 donors.

The High Capacity cDNA Reverse Transcription Kit was used to reverse transcribe all of the isolated RNA, meaning that expressed TCRB transcripts were what got sequenced. Naive, central memory and regulatory T cell samples underwent deep immunoSEQ sequencing, averaging approximately 3.3 million total reads per sample. After sorted cells were lysed in RLT buffer, RNA was extracted with DNase-treated RNeasy Micro or Mini kits, with the choice depending on cell number. To prevent cross-contamination, every cell subset was processed on its own, while patient and healthy donor samples were processed together. TCRB sequences were amplified from cDNA with the immunoSEQ multiplex PCR, producing 87-bp fragments spanning the CDR3 region. The amplicons were sequenced using the Illumina HiSeq platform. On the study's bioinformatics: Synthetic template baselines were used to correct PCR bias computationally, reads within Hamming distance 2 were collapsed, and singletons that could not be merged were discarded. By aligning reads against IMGT, V, D and J genes, CDR3 length, and insertions or deletions at six rearrangement sites were assigned. Within each subset, clonotype counts were normalized to sorted cell number, after which true diversity and Gini coefficients were computed with the tcR R package. The overlap coefficient, calculated on TCRB nucleotide sequences, was used to quantify repertoire sharing. Out-of-frame TCRB sequences from naive cells were analyzed to stand in for the pre-selection repertoire. As stored in TCRdb, this immuneACCESS dataset retains in-frame rearrangements with V and J assigned. A fraction of the clones does not appear; measured against another copy, unresolved V genes explain less than half of the discrepancy, and the remainder lacks a known reason. The V and J calls and clone size are taken from that table; D and trimming were inferred from the DNA. The sample profile shows roughly 310,000 clones; 8% to 13% of them were found once. The ten most abundant clones make up 0.015% of the sample.

V loses 6 bases, J loses 5 bases, and the germline ends lie 13 bases apart. According to the germline V gene, CDR1 reads SNHLY and CDR2 reads FYNNEI. Inclusive of the bounding cysteine and phenylalanine, the CDR3 is 13 residues long. Of the read, only the CDR3 DNA is kept; its 39 bases are in frame from base 1. The investigation overall reported the following: PCR may preferentially amplify shorter templates, but because patient and control samples were amplified and corrected together, any resulting skew would affect both groups equally. At VDJ recombination sites, type 1 diabetes patients had fewer insertions and more deleted nucleotides, which implies abnormalities in thymic rearrangement. Because cDNA rather than genomic DNA was sequenced, highly expressing activated cells could have been over-represented, although no difference in activation and CD3 levels was found between groups. In all four CD4+ subsets, TCRB CDR3 length was moderately but significantly shorter in type 1 diabetes patients. Naive, central memory and regulatory TCRB repertoires appeared to be more alike among patients than among healthy donors. HLA sub-analyses involved small numbers of individuals, so any influence of HLA type on TCRB rearrangement remained unresolved.

Worth noting for this clone: No cognate antigen has been identified for it. No much larger clone is present one base from it, and per-base qualities are unavailable.

From each donor, a single peripheral blood sample of about 100 mL on average was drawn into heparinised tubes. Naive, central memory, regulatory and stem cell-like memory CD4+ T cells were sorted on a BD FACSAria II using a panel including CD45RO, CCR7, CD25, CD127, CD95 and CD27. Purity was above 98% for every sorted population. Right away, PBMCs were isolated by Lymphoprep density gradient centrifugation and were stained directly, with no culture step. Samples were stained and sorted in pairs, with one healthy donor and one patient per experiment, so that batch effects were minimized. The source of this sequence is a woman in her 30s in good health. Input material: naive CD4+ T cells from blood. What the cell subset or site label conveys for this sample: true naive CD4+ T cells. The V gene is TRBV2 and the J gene is TRBJ1-1; TRBD1 could be the D gene, as 5 bases match. The DNA reads TGTGCCAGCAGCCTGGGTGGGGGGACTGAAGCTTTCTTT. Translated, this gives CASSLGGGTEAFF.